Presented here are 9 T cell receptor beta chains from one specimen sequenced in a study of T cell responses to AZD1222 COVID-19 vaccine. Libraries were prepared by immunoSEQ multiplex PCR; TCRdb keeps only in-frame clonotypes and omits some of them. The top ten clones hold roughly 5% of a sample with roughly 120,000 clones, more than 70% of them seen once. Sequenced here: peripheral blood, sampled on day 0 of AZD1222 vaccination. The receptors were gathered from an adult in good health.

The chain is built from TRBV12-5 and TRBJ2-3; 12 bases match TRBD2. The CDR3 runs 15 residues. Germline assignment: CDR1 LGHNT and CDR2 FRNRAP. The trim removed 7 bases at V and 2 bases at J, leaving 4 bases unmatched. The CDR3 loop reads CASALAGGLTDTQYF. CDR3 DNA: TGTGCTAGTGCCCTAGCGGGGGGGCTCACAGATACGCAGTATTTT.

The chain carries TRBV6-2 or TRBV6-3 and TRBJ2-5; D is perhaps TRBD2 (5 bases). Looked up from germline, CDR1 is MNHEY and CDR2 is SVGEGT. The CDR3 contains 15 residues. Trimming shortened V by 5 bases and J by 5 bases, and 18 bases separated the two germline ends. CDR3 amino acids: CASSPPLVRGETQYF. The DNA of the CDR3 is TGTGCCAGCAGTCCCCCATTGGTCCGAGGGGAGACCCAGTACTTC.

The CDR3 sequence: CASGLGSGDSYTF. The CDR3 DNA follows: TGTGCTAGTGGTTTGGGGTCGGGGGACAGCTACACCTTC. The rearrangement joins TRBV12-5 to TRBJ1-2; a possible D gene is TRBD1 (6 bases). The V gene's germline CDR1 is LGHNT and CDR2 FRNRAP. V lost 1 base and J lost 9, with 12 bases in between. This CDR3 spans 13 amino acids.

Here the CDR3 DNA reads TGCGCCAGCAGCCAAGACCCTCGCGGGGGGGGTGAGCAGTACTTC. It specifies CASSQDPRGGGEQYF. V usage is TRBV4-3 and J usage is TRBJ2-7; TRBD2 matches at 9 bases. The CDR3 sequence is 15 residues long. Germline loops: CDR1 LGHNA, CDR2 YSLEER. J was trimmed by 7 bases and V by 0 bases; bases with no gene match: 7.

The chain couples TRBV18 to TRBJ1-1; 8 nucleotides match TRBD1. The CDR3 contains 14 residues. The V and J ends lost 1 base and 5 bases, in that order; junction bases with no gene match: 3. CDR1 KGHSH and CDR2 LQKENI come from the germline V gene. The CDR3 sequence is CASSPQTGVTEAFF. The CDR3 nucleotides read TGTGCCAGCTCACCACAGACAGGGGTAACTGAAGCTTTCTTT. Combining the CDR3 with reference TRBV18 and TRBJ1-1 gives the whole variable domain NAGVMQNPRHLVRRRGQEARLRCSPMKGHSHVYWYRQLPEEGLKFMVYLQKENIIDESGMPKERFSAEFPKEGPSILRIQQVVRGDSAAYFCASSPQTGVTEAFFGQGTRLTVV.

This chain uses TRBV5-4 with TRBJ2-4, with D possibly being TRBD1 (5 bases). The V end was cut by 3 bases, the J end by 1 base, with 11 bases between. Germline lookup yields CDR1 SGHNT and CDR2 YYREEE (reference sequence). CDR3 length: 15 residues. This CDR3 is CASSSGQVAKNIQYF. CDR3 nucleotide sequence: TGTGCCAGCAGCTCCGGACAAGTCGCCAAAAACATTCAGTACTTC.

The CDR3 region is CASSFGQGINQPQHF. Written as DNA, the CDR3 is TGTGCCAGCAGCTTTGGCCAGGGGATTAATCAGCCCCAGCATTTT. The chain joins TRBV5-8 to TRBJ1-5; a weak D match, TRBD1 (6 bases). V was pared by 2 bases and J by 4 bases, with 13 bases between. There are 15 residues in the CDR3. Germline-derived CDR1 and CDR2 are SGHTS and YDEGEE.

This chain uses TRBV10-3 with TRBJ1-1; a weak D match, TRBD1 (5 bases). This CDR3 comprises 18 residues. The V and J ends lost 0 bases and 0 bases respectively, with 17 bases between them. Germline V gene sequence: CDR1 ENHRY, CDR2 SYGVKD. This chain's CDR3 is CAISESGGSPKMNTEAFF. CDR3 bases: TGTGCCATCAGTGAGTCCGGGGGTTCACCCAAAATGAACACTGAAGCTTTCTTT.

V is TRBV5-1 and J is TRBJ2-7; a weak D match, TRBD1 (6 bases). Trimming removed 5 bases from V and 2 bases from J, with 11 bases in between. Germline assignment: CDR1 SGHRS and CDR2 YFSETQ. This CDR3 spans 13 amino acids. The CDR3 region is CASSKTGPYEQYF. In DNA form, the CDR3 reads TGCGCCAGCAGTAAGACAGGACCCTACGAGCAGTACTTC.